The 27 T cell receptor beta chains presented below share a single source sample, sequenced in a study of Ad26.COV2.S vaccination and SARS-CoV-2 variants. Stated treatment: roughly 18 received Ad26.COV2.S at low or high dose, single or two shots; about 5 received placebo; per-sample allocation not given. Specimens were obtained on day 63 following the first vaccine or placebo injection. TCRdb's copy holds only in-frame clones and misses some; the assay was immunoSEQ multiplex PCR. This sample has more than 300,000 clones; about 86% occur once, and the top ten carry more than 1.5%. The sample in question was peripheral blood, obtained in a trial of Ad26.COV2.S vaccine versus placebo. The receptors shown here come from a person between 18 and 60 years old who received the Ad26.COV2.S COVID-19 vaccine or a placebo.

The CDR3 loop is CASNADGGQRAFF. As DNA, the CDR3 is TGTGCCAGCAACGCAGACGGGGGGCAACGGGCTTTCTTT. V and J are TRBV7-8 and TRBJ1-1, with D tentatively TRBD1 (6 bases). The germline V gene has CDR1 SGHVS and CDR2 FQNEAQ. Trimming took 7 bases from V and 11 from J, leaving 20 bases between them. CDR3 length: 13 residues.

The J gene is TRBJ1-6, the V gene TRBV6-5, with no clear D. The V and J ends lost 7 bases and 8 bases respectively, with 9 bases between them. Germline V gives CDR1 MNHEY, CDR2 SVGAGI. The CDR3 is 12 amino acids. CDR3 protein: CASKRGDSPLHF. The CDR3 nucleotides read TGTGCCAGCAAGCGCGGAGATTCACCCCTCCACTTT.

In DNA, the CDR3 is TGCGCCAGCAGCCAAGCGTCGGTAAAGCTCTCTGGAAACACCATATATTTT. Translated: CASSQASVKLSGNTIYF. V usage is TRBV4-3 and J usage is TRBJ1-3; no clear D. The germline V and J ends were trimmed by 1 base and 0 bases, with 13 bases remaining between them. This CDR3 contains 17 residues. The germline gives CDR1 LGHNA, CDR2 YSLEER.

The genes are TRBV9 and TRBJ1-2; a weak D match, TRBD1 (6 bases). Trimming removed 3 bases from V and 8 bases from J, with 11 bases in between. The CDR3 has 12 residues. Germline V gene data show CDR1 as SGDLS and CDR2 as YYNGEE. Written as DNA, the CDR3 is TGTGCCAGCAGCGGAGATGACAGGGGCTACACCTTC. It yields the protein CASSGDDRGYTF.

The chain uses TRBV7-2 and TRBJ1-1; D might be TRBD1 (5 bases). CDR3 size: 14 residues. Germline V lookup: CDR1 SGHTA, CDR2 FQGNSA. Trimming left V 0 bases short and J 4 bases short, with 9 bases between. CDR3 loop: CASSLAARGTEAFF. The CDR3 coding sequence is TGTGCCAGCAGCTTAGCGGCTAGGGGCACTGAAGCTTTCTTT.

J is TRBJ1-2 and V is TRBV5-1; D call uncertain. Trimming cost V 0 bases and J 0 bases, with 9 bases left between them. Germline CDR1 is SGHRS and CDR2 is YFSETQ. CDR3 length equals 15 residues. The CDR3 DNA is TGCGCCAGCAGCTTGGTTATCGGAGCTAACTATGGCTACACCTTC. Protein sequence: CASSLVIGANYGYTF.

The chain uses TRBV9 and TRBJ2-1, with a tentative D call TRBD1 (6 bases). The CDR3 length is 13 residues. V shed 0 bases and J shed 10 bases, with 11 bases lying between them. The germline gives CDR1 SGDLS, CDR2 YYNGEE. This CDR3 reads CASSVASGTEQFF. The CDR3 region has the DNA TGTGCCAGCAGCGTAGCTTCAGGGACAGAGCAGTTCTTC. Full variable domain (missing parts from reference TRBV9 and TRBJ2-1): DSGVTQTPKHLITATGQRVTLRCSPRSGDLSVYWYQQSLDQGLQFLIQYYNGEERAKGNILERFSAQQFPDLHSELNLSSLELGDSALYFCASSVASGTEQFFGPGTRLTVL.

J is TRBJ2-2 and V is TRBV3-1 (or the pseudogene TRBV3-2), with D perhaps TRBD1 (6 bases). This CDR3 comprises 13 residues. CDR1 is LGHDT and CDR2 is YNNKEL in the germline V gene (reference sequence). V gave up 5 bases and J gave up 6 bases, with 10 bases separating them. CDR3 sequence reads: CASSFAGAGELFF. CDR3 DNA sequence: TGTGCCAGCAGCTTTGCAGGGGCCGGGGAGCTGTTTTTT.

The chain joins TRBV5-1 to TRBJ2-3; weak D call: TRBD2 (6 bases). Germline CDR1 and CDR2: SGHRS and YFSETQ. The CDR3 length is 17 residues. V was trimmed by 3 bases and J by 0 bases, leaving 17 bases between them. The CDR3 sequence is CASSSGTSTSSTDTQYF. The CDR3 DNA reads as TGCGCCAGCAGCTCCGGAACTAGCACGTCTAGCACAGATACGCAGTATTTT.

The CDR3 nucleotides are TGTGCCAGCAGTTACGATCTGTCAGCCATACGGAACACTGAAGCTTTCTTT. As protein: CASSYDLSAIRNTEAFF. V gene TRBV6-2 or TRBV6-3 combines with J gene TRBJ1-1; D ambiguous. V was pared by 2 bases and J by 1 base, with 17 bases between. CDR1 is MNHEY and CDR2 is SVGEGT in the germline V gene. This CDR3 has 17 residues.

This rearrangement joins TRBV6-6 to TRBJ1-2, with D possibly being TRBD1 (6 bases). Germline V gene data show CDR1 as MNHNY and CDR2 as SVGAGI (reference sequence). The ends were cut back, 11 bases at V and 8 bases at J, with 21 bases in the middle. This CDR3 region has 13 residues. The CDR3 DNA reads as TGTGCCGCGACGGGGGGCGCGGGGTTAGGCTACACCTTC. Translation gives CAATGGAGLGYTF.

This sequence joins TRBV24-1 and TRBJ1-2, with D uncertain. V dropped 7 bases and J dropped 5 bases, with 7 bases sitting between them. Germline CDR1 reads KGHDR; CDR2 reads SFDVKD. The CDR3 consists of 11 residues. As DNA, the CDR3 is TGTGCCACCAGCCCCGAGTATGGCTACACCTTC. Translation: CATSPEYGYTF.

This clone was recorded a few times. The genes are TRBV7-9 and TRBJ1-3; TRBD1 might be the D (6 bases). CDR3 length: 17 residues. Germline V gives CDR1 SEHNR, CDR2 FQNEAQ (reference sequence). The V end was cut by 1 base, the J end by 0 bases, with 13 bases between. DNA for the CDR3: TGTGCCAGCAGCTTAGATCGGGACACCTACTCTGGAAACACCATATATTTT. It encodes CASSLDRDTYSGNTIYF.

This clone was counted many times. The chain carries TRBV3-1 (or the pseudogene TRBV3-2) and TRBJ2-1; 8 bases are shared with TRBD2. The length of the CDR3 is 18 residues. Germline CDR1 reads LGHDT; CDR2 reads YNNKEL (reference sequence). Unmatched junction bases numbered 17, after V lost 0 bases and J lost 10 bases. The CDR3 protein is CASSQDFGTRTYRVEQFF. Here the CDR3 DNA reads TGTGCCAGCAGCCAAGATTTCGGGACTAGGACCTATAGGGTCGAGCAGTTCTTC.

The chain is built from TRBV11-2 and TRBJ2-5; 8 nucleotides match TRBD1. Germline CDR1 and CDR2: SGHAT and FQNNGV. Losses at the gene ends were 4 bases for V and 4 bases for J; bases not matched to a gene: 8. CDR3 size: 15 residues. The CDR3 DNA sequence: TGTGCCAGCAGCTACGGGACAGGACGGCCAGAGACCCAGTACTTC. This encodes CASSYGTGRPETQYF.

The chain couples TRBV5-1 to TRBJ1-2; 11 positions agree with TRBD1. The ends lost 4 bases at V and 3 bases at J; junction bases unmatched: 8. This CDR3 is built from 16 residues. CDR1 is SGHRS and CDR2 is YFSETQ in the germline V gene. CDR3 bases: TGCGCCAGCAGCCTAGACCGGGACAGGGGGTACTATGGCTACACCTTC. Its protein is CASSLDRDRGYYGYTF.

CDR3 DNA sequence: TGTGCCACCAGCAGGAAATCCCCAGGACAGGGAGAGCAGTTCTTC. Protein sequence: CATSRKSPGQGEQFF. The genes are TRBV15 and TRBJ2-1; 8 nucleotides agree with TRBD1. Per germline, CDR1 LNHNV and CDR2 YYDKDF (reference sequence). Trimming at V came to 3 bases and at J to 10 bases, leaving 11 bases not matched to a gene. The CDR3 has 15 amino acids.

The chain has TRBV27 and TRBJ1-2; D is unclear. V was pared by 5 bases and J by 4 bases, with 8 bases between. Germline V gives CDR1 MNHEY, CDR2 SMNVEV (reference sequence). CDR3 length equals 12 residues. CDR3 amino acids: CASSPDRYGYTF. The DNA for the CDR3 is TGTGCCAGCAGTCCCGATCGCTATGGCTACACCTTC.

The J gene is TRBJ1-6, the V gene TRBV20-1, with TRBD1 identical over 8 bases. CDR1 is DFQATT and CDR2 is SNEGSKA in the germline V gene (reference sequence). After removal of 3 bases from V and 0 bases from J, the junction contained 13 bases not matched to a gene. CDR3 length: 19 residues. The DNA of the CDR3 is TGCAGTGCTAGTCTAATTACAGGGGGTTCCCTCTCCTATAATTCACCCCTCCACTTT. Translated: CSASLITGGSLSYNSPLHF.

This rearrangement joins TRBV30 to TRBJ1-2; TRBD1 might be the D (5 bases). CDR3 length: 17 amino acids. Trimming took 3 bases from V and 2 from J, leaving 22 bases between them. Looked up from germline, CDR1 is GTSNPN and CDR2 is SVGIG (reference sequence). Here the CDR3 DNA reads TGTGCCTGGAGGTACGGGACGCACCAATTATCCAACTATGGCTACACCTTC. Translated, it gives CAWRYGTHQLSNYGYTF.

The rearrangement uses TRBV10-3 and TRBJ2-2, with 9 bases matching TRBD1. This CDR3 region has 15 residues. The V segment lost 1 base and the J segment 6 bases; nucleotides outside the gene matches: 3. CDR1 and CDR2 (germline): ENHRY, SYGVKD. CDR3 sequence reads: CAISEFGTGSGELFF. Written as DNA, the CDR3 is TGTGCCATCAGTGAGTTCGGGACAGGGTCCGGGGAGCTGTTTTTT.

V usage is TRBV3-1 (or the pseudogene TRBV3-2) and J usage is TRBJ2-2, with D perhaps assigned TRBD1 or TRBD2 (5 bases each). The V end lost 2 bases, the J end lost 3 bases, and 10 bases lay between the germline ends. Germline assignment: CDR1 LGHDT and CDR2 YNNKEL (reference sequence). The CDR3 is made up of 15 amino acids. CDR3 sequence reads: CASSQWDGDTGELFF. Here the CDR3 DNA reads TGTGCCAGCAGCCAATGGGACGGTGACACCGGGGAGCTGTTTTTT.

V usage is TRBV3-1 (or the pseudogene TRBV3-2) and J usage is TRBJ1-4; 8 bases are a match to TRBD1. The J segment lost 4 bases and the V segment lost 5 bases, leaving 3 bases of the junction unmatched. CDR3 size: 14 residues. From germline, CDR1 is LGHDT and CDR2 YNNKEL (reference sequence). The CDR3 sequence: CASSSDRGNEKLFF. The CDR3 region has the DNA TGTGCCAGCAGCTCCGACAGGGGTAATGAAAAACTGTTTTTT.

The chain links TRBV5-6 to TRBJ1-6, with 7 bases fitting TRBD1. Germline V gene sequence: CDR1 SGHDT, CDR2 YYEEEE. The CDR3 has 15 amino acids. The trim removed 4 bases at V and 8 bases at J, leaving 9 bases unmatched. The CDR3 here is CASSPLDRAYSPLHF. CDR3 nucleotide sequence: TGTGCCAGCAGCCCTCTCGACAGGGCATATTCACCCCTCCACTTT. Full variable domain (outside the CDR3, taken from reference TRBV5-6 and TRBJ1-6): DAGVTQSPTHLIKTRGQQVTLRCSPKSGHDTVSWYQQALGQGPQFIFQYYEEEERQRGNFPDRFSGHQFPNYSSELNVNALLLGDSALYLCASSPLDRAYSPLHFGNGTRLTVT.

As concerns this clone: Other nucleotide sequences in the sample specify the same CDR3. The rearrangement links TRBV5-4 to TRBJ1-1; D is uncertain. Germline CDR1 and CDR2: SGHNT and YYREEE (reference sequence). The V end was cut by 1 base, the J end by 1 base, with 5 bases between. The length of the CDR3 is 13 residues. CDR3 sequence reads: CASSLSENTEAFF. CDR3 nucleotides: TGTGCCAGCAGCTTGAGCGAGAACACTGAAGCTTTCTTT.

The J gene is TRBJ2-5, the V gene TRBV6-2 or TRBV6-3, with D possibly matching TRBD2 (5 bases). There are 14 residues in the CDR3. V was cut by 7 bases and J by 5 bases, with 17 bases left in between. Germline V gene data show CDR1 as MNHEY and CDR2 as SVGEGT. The DNA for the CDR3 is TGTGCCAGCACTAACTCCGGGGTCCAGGAGACCCAGTACTTC. Translating it yields CASTNSGVQETQYF.

This chain links TRBV7-4 with TRBJ1-5, with D possibly TRBD1 on 5 matching bases. The CDR3 loop spans 17 amino acids. Germline CDR1 SGHVT, CDR2 SQSDAQ. V was pared by 4 bases and J by 3 bases, with 19 bases between. This CDR3 is CASSWRGVGQDNQPQHF. CDR3 DNA sequence: TGTGCCAGCAGCTGGAGAGGGGTTGGGCAAGACAATCAGCCCCAGCATTTT.